The clone carrying this T cell receptor beta chain was seen more than once but under ten times. Its matching antigen is unknown. The entry originates in a study of T-cell memory formation after mild COVID-19. Whole-study findings and limits: CD4+ contracting clones lay mainly in CM and EM, CD8+ ones in EMRA.

Constant-segment primers were used for 5'RACE, and the resulting TCR alpha and TCR beta cDNA libraries carried sample barcodes and UMIs. MiXCR, applied by TCRdb to the 5' RACE reads, yields one record per CDR3 protein. This table holds 530,000 or so distinct CDR3 sequences, 17% found once. Germline values: CDR1 SGHVS, CDR2 FNYEAQ. Trimming removed 5 bases at V and 3 bases at J, with 12 bases between. The CDR3 extends over 14 amino acids. The receptor's source is an adult woman who had mild COVID-19 (a few samples of this study predate the infection). Cell type and time point are not known. The sequenced sample consisted of PBMCs or a T cell subset sorted from them (not recorded which). This rearrangement joins TRBV7-6 to TRBJ2-3; D remains unclear. The DNA for the CDR3 is TGTGCCAGCAGCCCCCAACCGAGGACAGATACGCAGTATTTT. It translates to CASSPQPRTDTQYF.